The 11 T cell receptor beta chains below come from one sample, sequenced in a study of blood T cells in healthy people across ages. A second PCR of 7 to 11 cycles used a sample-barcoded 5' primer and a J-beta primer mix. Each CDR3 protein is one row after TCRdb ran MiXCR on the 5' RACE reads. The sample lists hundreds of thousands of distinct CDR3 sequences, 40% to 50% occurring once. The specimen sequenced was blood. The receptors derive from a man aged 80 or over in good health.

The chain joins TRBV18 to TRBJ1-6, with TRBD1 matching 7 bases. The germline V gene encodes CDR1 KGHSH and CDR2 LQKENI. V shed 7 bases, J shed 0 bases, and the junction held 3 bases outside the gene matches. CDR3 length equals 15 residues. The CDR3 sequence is CASLRDSSYNSPLHF. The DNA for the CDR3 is TGTGCCAGCTTAAGGGACAGCTCCTATAATTCACCCCTCCACTTT.

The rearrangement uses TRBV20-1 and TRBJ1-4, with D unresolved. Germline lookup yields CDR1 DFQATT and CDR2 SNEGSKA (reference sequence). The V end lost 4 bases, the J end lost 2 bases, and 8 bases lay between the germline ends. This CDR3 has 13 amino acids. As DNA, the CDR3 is TGCAGTGCTATAAGACCGACTAATGAAAAACTGTTTTTT. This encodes CSAIRPTNEKLFF.

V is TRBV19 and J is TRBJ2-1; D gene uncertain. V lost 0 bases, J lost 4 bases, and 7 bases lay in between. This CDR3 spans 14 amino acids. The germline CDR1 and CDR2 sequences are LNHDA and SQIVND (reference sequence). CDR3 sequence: CASSIEVGYNEQFF. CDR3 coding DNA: TGTGCCAGTAGTATAGAAGTAGGGTACAATGAGCAGTTCTTC. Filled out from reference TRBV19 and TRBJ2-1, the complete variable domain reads DGGITQSPKYLFRKEGQNVTLSCEQNLNHDAMYWYRQDPGQGLRLIYYSQIVNDFQKGDIAEGYSVSREKKESFPLTVTSAQKNPTAFYLCASSIEVGYNEQFFGPGTRLTVL.

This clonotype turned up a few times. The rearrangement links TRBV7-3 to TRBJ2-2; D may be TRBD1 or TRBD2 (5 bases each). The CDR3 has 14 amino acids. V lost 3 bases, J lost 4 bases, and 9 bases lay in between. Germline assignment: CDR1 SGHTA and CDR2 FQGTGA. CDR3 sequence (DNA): TGTGCCAGCAGCTTCCGGGACGGCACCGGGGAGCTGTTTTTT. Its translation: CASSFRDGTGELFF.

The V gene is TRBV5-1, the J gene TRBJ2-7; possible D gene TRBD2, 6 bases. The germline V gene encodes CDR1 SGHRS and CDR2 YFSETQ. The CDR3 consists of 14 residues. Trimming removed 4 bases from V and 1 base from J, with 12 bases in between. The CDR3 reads CASSRLVTSYEQYF. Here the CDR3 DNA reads TGCGCCAGCAGCCGACTAGTGACTTCCTACGAGCAGTACTTC.

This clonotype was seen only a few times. CDR3 in amino acids: CASSLGRGAIYGYTF. CDR3 nucleotides: TGCGCCAGCAGCTTGGGTCGGGGGGCAATCTATGGCTACACCTTC. The V and J genes are TRBV5-1 and TRBJ1-2; D might be TRBD1 (6 bases). The CDR3 has 15 residues. Germline CDR1 is SGHRS and CDR2 is YFSETQ. V was shortened by 0 bases and J by 4 bases, with 13 bases between the two germline ends.

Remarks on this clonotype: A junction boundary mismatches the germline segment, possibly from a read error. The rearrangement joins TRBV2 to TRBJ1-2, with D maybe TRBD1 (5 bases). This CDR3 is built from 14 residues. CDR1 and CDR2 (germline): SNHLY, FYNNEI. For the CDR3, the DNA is TGCGCCAGCAGTGAAAATGTAGGGACGGGCGGCTACACCTTC. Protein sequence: CASSENVGTGGYTF.

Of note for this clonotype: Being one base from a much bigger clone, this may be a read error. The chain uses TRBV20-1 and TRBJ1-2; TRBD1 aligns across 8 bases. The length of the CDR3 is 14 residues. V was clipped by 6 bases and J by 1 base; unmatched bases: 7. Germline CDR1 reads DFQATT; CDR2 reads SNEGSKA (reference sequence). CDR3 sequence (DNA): TGCAGTGCCTACTTGACAGGGGATAACTATGGCTACACCTTC. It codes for CSAYLTGDNYGYTF.

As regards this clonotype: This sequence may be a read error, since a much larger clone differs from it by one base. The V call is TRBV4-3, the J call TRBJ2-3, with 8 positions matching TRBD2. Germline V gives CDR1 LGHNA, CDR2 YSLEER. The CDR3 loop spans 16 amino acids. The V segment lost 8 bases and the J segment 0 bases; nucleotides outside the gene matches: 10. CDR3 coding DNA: TGCGCCAGCGGCCCCTATAGCGGGGCTAGCACAGATACGCAGTATTTT. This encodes CASGPYSGASTDTQYF.

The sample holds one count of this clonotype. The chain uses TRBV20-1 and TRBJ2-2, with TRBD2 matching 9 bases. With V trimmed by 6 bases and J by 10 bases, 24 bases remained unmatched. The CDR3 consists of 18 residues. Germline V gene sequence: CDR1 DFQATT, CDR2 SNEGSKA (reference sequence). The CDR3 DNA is TGCAGTGCCCCGGGACGGGATCAAGCGGGAGGCCCCTGGCTGGAGCTGTTTTTT. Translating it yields CSAPGRDQAGGPWLELFF.

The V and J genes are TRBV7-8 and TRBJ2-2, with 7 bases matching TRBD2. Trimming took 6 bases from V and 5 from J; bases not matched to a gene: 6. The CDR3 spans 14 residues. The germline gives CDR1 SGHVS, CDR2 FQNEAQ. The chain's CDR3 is CASSTTSRTGELFF. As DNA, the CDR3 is TGTGCCAGCAGTACGACTAGCAGAACCGGGGAGCTGTTTTTT.